This is a list of T cell receptor beta chains from one sample in a study of blood T cell repertoires in COVID-19. Sequenced by immunoSEQ multiplex PCR; TCRdb stores in-frame clones only, minus some. The repertoire holds about 190,000 clones, with approximately 90% as singletons. Sequencing used peripheral blood. These receptor sequences come from a human donor in a cohort sampled during active COVID-19. Both conserved end residues are part of each CDR3.

v_gene	j_gene	CDR3aa
TRBV6-5	TRBJ1-1	CASSYGQTGVITEAFF
TRBV18	TRBJ2-2	CASSPPGAGELFF
TRBV7-9	TRBJ2-5	CASTLEVTGGTQYF
TRBV6-2/TRBV6-3	TRBJ2-5	CASSTPLAERETQYF
TRBV5-1	TRBJ1-3	CASSLAGVGNTIYF
TRBV5-6	TRBJ2-7	CASSSRGGWQYF
TRBV4-3	TRBJ1-3	CASSQEATVSGNTIYF
TRBV6-1	TRBJ1-6	CASSAAYRTPRGSYNSPLHF
TRBV13	TRBJ1-1	CASSSRGWNTEAFF
TRBV4-3	TRBJ1-3	CASSQDSGRGNTIYF
TRBV5-6	TRBJ1-1	CASRSRDRGTNTEAFF
TRBV11-2	TRBJ2-7	CASSFGQANEQYF
TRBV19	TRBJ2-5	CASQAEFSGLLGSQYF
TRBV11-2	TRBJ2-5	CASRKLAGVWETQYF
TRBV6-2/TRBV6-3	TRBJ1-5	CASSHRPDRVYSNQPQHF
TRBV6-5	TRBJ2-5	CASSRGTEQETQYF
TRBV5-1	TRBJ2-5	CASSSSPQETQYF
TRBV19	TRBJ1-6	CASSIRGISPLHF
TRBV5-1	TRBJ2-3	CASSLTSGGFADTQYF
TRBV19	TRBJ2-7	CASSPGSYEQYF
TRBV5-1	TRBJ2-3	CASSLRTGGSTDTQYF
TRBV29-1	TRBJ2-2	CSVGAGQSSRELFF
TRBV30	TRBJ2-7	CAWRVGVYEQYF
TRBV24-1	TRBJ2-3	CATSDLGLAGASGDTQYF
TRBV10-2	TRBJ2-7	CASSPLTGASYEQYF
TRBV5-6	TRBJ1-1	CASSPGQGNTEAFF
TRBV6-2/TRBV6-3	TRBJ2-7	CASSYSLSYEQYF
TRBV2	TRBJ2-3	CASNQAGRIDTQYF
TRBV7-8	TRBJ1-6	CASSSSGTVIRGSPLHF
TRBV18	TRBJ2-5	CASSPPVGAETQYF
TRBV30	TRBJ1-2	CAWRYRDRDYGYTF
TRBV29-1	TRBJ2-7	CSVRGGEIYEQYF
TRBV29-1	TRBJ1-2	CSVEPLSGRDGYTF
TRBV10-2	TRBJ1-2	CASGDSAYGYTF
TRBV20-1	TRBJ1-2	CSASIRGAGYTF
TRBV29-1	TRBJ1-4	CSVGQGAREKLFF
TRBV10-3	TRBJ2-5	CAISEVGEETQYF
TRBV10-3	TRBJ2-5	CAIRPTSGAGQETQYF
TRBV7-9	TRBJ1-1	CASSPGQMGDTEAFF
TRBV9	TRBJ2-1	CASSVDAAWASGGYNEQFF
TRBV7-8	TRBJ2-7	CASSGTSGTREQYF
TRBV30	TRBJ1-2	CAWSVWDNDGYTF
TRBV2	TRBJ1-1	CASSSGQGVTEAFF
TRBV19	TRBJ2-5	CASSIGSGQGRETQYF
TRBV19	TRBJ2-2	CASTGTIHTGELFF
TRBV28	TRBJ1-6	CASLPIQESSYNSPLHF
TRBV4-1	TRBJ1-1	CASSLEQSLNTEAFF
TRBV7-8	TRBJ1-2	CASSLRQGGSYGYTF
TRBV5-5	TRBJ2-5	CASSLTTSGETQYF
TRBV2	TRBJ1-2	CASSERQGIRGYTF
TRBV11-2	TRBJ1-5	CASSLGQGGTQPQHF
TRBV9	TRBJ2-2	CASSVDLRQASAGELFF
TRBV30	TRBJ1-1	CAWSVLRNTEAFF
TRBV5-6	TRBJ2-3	CASSTKTGTQYF
TRBV12-3/TRBV12-4	TRBJ2-1	CASSYPGTPEQFF